Listed below are T cell receptor beta chains from one sample, sequenced in a study of CD4 T cells in relation to SARS-CoV-2 and coronaviruses. Profiled with immunoSEQ multiplex PCR; TCRdb holds only in-frame clones, not every one. The sample holds tens of thousands of clones, about 80% seen once. Antigens of these TCRs are unknown. The sequencing input was naive CD4+ T cells from PBMCs, cultured in vitro. The receptors shown here come from an adult with COVID-19. CDR3s include the opening cysteine and the closing phenylalanine or tryptophan. Expanded clones get a size class; other rows say once, few or many, or leave the size out.

CASSFSGVEQYF	TRBV5-1	-
CASSLRQDYTF	TRBV7-9	once
CAAAGQGDSPLHF	TRBV10-3	few
CASSLGQTYEKLFF	TRBV7-2	-
CSASSARRLDEQFF	TRBV20-1	few
CASSLGDRITETQYF	TRBV5-1	-
CASSNSGRISTDTQYF	TRBV19	once
CASSPGLAGNEQFF	TRBV7-3	-
CASTEGQGGGEQYF	TRBV6-6	-
CASRETSGSSSYNEQFF	TRBV19	-
CASSRGAVQPQHF	TRBV6-6	-
CASSPGQGSYEQYF	TRBV5-1	once
CASSFNLVSTDTQYF	TRBV27	few
CASIPSLVLPTGEQFF	TRBV7-2	-
CASSPLATSGSMDTQYF	TRBV18	-